These 16 T cell receptor beta chains came from one sample sequenced in a study of liver allograft versus peripheral blood T cells. On the study more broadly: Hepatic allograft T cell receptor repertoires were evaluated relative to those present in recipients' peripheral blood.

TCRdb redid the calling of the reads with MiXCR, one entry per CDR3 protein. The sample has about 16,000 distinct CDR3 sequences, 20% to 25% seen once. The receptors here all came from a human patient who had a liver transplant. A subset of T cells may come from the graft donor.

A remark on this clonotype: One base away lies a much larger clone, so this may be a sequencing read error. The chain employs TRBV29-1 and TRBJ2-3; D perhaps matches TRBD1 (5 bases). This CDR3 is 15 amino acids long. V lost 3 bases, J lost 2 bases, and 15 bases lay in between. Germline CDR1 reads SQVTM; CDR2 reads ANQGSEA. The CDR3 DNA is TGCAGCGTTGAGGGGAATGGACACTCCACAGATACGCAGTATTTT. Protein: CSVEGNGHSTDTQYF.

The J gene is TRBJ1-2, the V gene TRBV5-4; 12 nucleotides line up with TRBD1. Germline assignment: CDR1 SGHNT and CDR2 YYREEE (reference sequence). This CDR3 has 14 amino acids. Germline trimming cut 4 bases from V and 10 bases from J; bases unmatched to any gene: 8. The CDR3 coding sequence is TGTGCCAGCAGCCTGGGACAGGGGGCGAGAGACTACACCTTC. Its translation: CASSLGQGARDYTF.

In its sample, this clonotype was seen a few times. The chain recombines TRBV5-5 with TRBJ2-2; D might be TRBD2 (5 bases). Trimming removed 7 bases at V and 5 bases at J, with 9 bases between. CDR1 is SGHKS and CDR2 is YYEKEE in the germline V gene (reference sequence). The CDR3 extends over 12 amino acids. The CDR3 DNA is TGTGCCAGCCTGAGGGAAACCGGGGAGCTGTTTTTT. Protein product: CASLRETGELFF.

By its share, this clonotype is medium-sized. This chain connects TRBV7-2 to TRBJ2-2, with unresolved D. The CDR3 runs 14 residues. Looked up from germline, CDR1 is SGHTA and CDR2 is FQGNSA. V dropped 5 bases and J dropped 6 bases, with 13 bases sitting between them. CDR3 amino acids: CASSPQADAGELFF. The CDR3 DNA is TGTGCCAGCAGCCCCCAGGCCGATGCCGGGGAGCTGTTTTTT.

This clonotype came up many times. The rearrangement uses TRBV29-1 and TRBJ1-1, with 10 bases aligning to TRBD1. This CDR3 comprises 18 residues. V lost 0 bases to trimming and J lost 4 bases; unmatched junction nucleotides: 14. CDR1 is SQVTM, CDR2 ANQGSEA, per germline. Written as DNA, the CDR3 is TGCAGCGTTGAAGATCCCTATAACCGAGACAGGGGGCTCACTGAAGCTTTCTTT. This encodes CSVEDPYNRDRGLTEAFF.

This clonotype came up a few times. The rearrangement links TRBV27 to TRBJ1-5, with a weak D call TRBD1 (6 bases). The CDR3 is made up of 17 amino acids. V was trimmed by 2 bases and J by 2 bases, leaving 16 bases between them. The germline V gene encodes CDR1 MNHEY and CDR2 SMNVEV (reference sequence). CDR3 sequence (DNA): TGTGCCAGCAGTTTAAAGGGGGGGTGGCTAGGCAATCAGCCCCAGCATTTT. It yields the protein CASSLKGGWLGNQPQHF.

There are many counts of this clonotype. The chain uses TRBV27 and TRBJ1-2, with 7 bases fitting TRBD1. Germline values: CDR1 MNHEY, CDR2 SMNVEV (reference sequence). V was pared by 6 bases and J by 5 bases, with 9 bases of the junction left unmatched. CDR3 length equals 14 residues. Here the CDR3 DNA reads TGTGCCAGCAGACCAACCGGGACAGCTTATGGCTACACCTTC. It is translated as CASRPTGTAYGYTF.

This clonotype was seen a handful of times. The chain couples TRBV20-1 to TRBJ2-7; D is undetermined. CDR3 length: 11 amino acids. Trimming left V 4 bases short and J 4 bases short, with 8 bases between. Germline CDR1 and CDR2: DFQATT and SNEGSKA (reference sequence). The CDR3 coding sequence is TGCAGTGCTAAGGCCTCATACGAGCAGTACTTC. Its translation is CSAKASYEQYF.

As regards this clonotype: A much larger clone sits a single nucleotide away, making a read error possible. The V gene is TRBV29-1, the J gene TRBJ2-7; tentatively, D is TRBD1 (5 bases). CDR1 and CDR2 (germline): SQVTM, ANQGSEA. With 4 bases removed from V and 3 bases from J, the gap between germline ends came to 10 bases. This CDR3 region has 12 residues. DNA of the CDR3: TGCAGCGTTGGGACATCTAACTACGAGCAGTACTTC. The encoded protein is CSVGTSNYEQYF.

This clonotype was counted only a few times. The chain is built from TRBV27 and TRBJ2-2, with 8 positions matching TRBD2. The CDR3 consists of 15 residues. Germline V gene lookup returns CDR1 MNHEY and CDR2 SMNVEV (reference sequence). V lost 6 bases and J lost 3; bases outside the gene matches: 6. This CDR3 is CASSSSGRYTGELFF. CDR3 bases: TGTGCCAGCAGCTCAAGCGGGAGATACACCGGGGAGCTGTTTTTT.

At least ten counts were recorded for this clonotype. The gene calls are TRBV18 and TRBJ1-1, with 7 positions matching TRBD1. V was pared by 4 bases and J by 3 bases, with 5 bases of the junction left unmatched. There are 14 residues in the CDR3. CDR1 is KGHSH, CDR2 LQKENI, per germline. CDR3 region: CASSLLDRDTEAFF. CDR3 in DNA: TGTGCCAGCTCACTTTTAGACAGGGACACTGAAGCTTTCTTT.

This clonotype was detected many times. This chain links TRBV29-1 with TRBJ1-1; TRBD1 might be the D (6 bases). Germline V gives CDR1 SQVTM, CDR2 ANQGSEA. Trimming removed 5 bases at V and 4 bases at J, with 11 bases between. This CDR3 comprises 12 residues. In nucleotides, the CDR3 is TGCAGCGTTAGTGGACAGTCCACTGAAGCTTTCTTT. This translates into CSVSGQSTEAFF.

The chain carries TRBV7-2 and TRBJ2-7, with TRBD2 identical over 9 bases. Trimming cost V 2 bases and J 6 bases; bases outside gene matches: 11. The CDR3 loop spans 16 amino acids. The V gene's germline CDR1 is SGHTA and CDR2 FQGNSA. CDR3 residues: CASSLWSRTSVSEQYF. The CDR3 bases are TGTGCCAGCAGCTTATGGTCCCGGACTAGCGTCAGCGAGCAGTACTTC.

The chain carries TRBV6-1 and TRBJ2-5; possibly TRBD1 for D (5 bases). Trimming shortened V by 4 bases and J by 5 bases, and 11 bases separated the two germline ends. The CDR3 is 13 amino acids. Germline CDR1 is MNHNS and CDR2 is SASEGT. The CDR3 nucleotides are TGTGCCAGCAGTGGTCAGGGCCGGGAGACCCAGTACTTC. This gives the protein CASSGQGRETQYF.

The V call is TRBV20-1, the J call TRBJ2-3, with a weak D call TRBD1 (6 bases). Germline loops: CDR1 DFQATT, CDR2 SNEGSKA (reference sequence). V dropped 5 bases and J dropped 0 bases, with 18 bases sitting between them. The CDR3 runs to 16 residues. The DNA of the CDR3 is TGCAGTGCTTCAGACAGGAGCCGTTCTAGCACAGATACGCAGTATTTT. Translating it yields CSASDRSRSSTDTQYF.

The rearrangement links TRBV6-2 or TRBV6-3 to TRBJ2-2; D possibly matches TRBD1 or TRBD2 (5 bases each). This CDR3 is 17 amino acids long. Germline V CDR1 and CDR2: MNHEY, SVGEGT. V lost 2 bases to trimming and J lost 4 bases, with 17 bases between them. DNA of the CDR3: TGTGCCAGCAGTTACCCAAACCCGGGACCTCTCACCGGGGAGCTGTTTTTT. Its translation: CASSYPNPGPLTGELFF.